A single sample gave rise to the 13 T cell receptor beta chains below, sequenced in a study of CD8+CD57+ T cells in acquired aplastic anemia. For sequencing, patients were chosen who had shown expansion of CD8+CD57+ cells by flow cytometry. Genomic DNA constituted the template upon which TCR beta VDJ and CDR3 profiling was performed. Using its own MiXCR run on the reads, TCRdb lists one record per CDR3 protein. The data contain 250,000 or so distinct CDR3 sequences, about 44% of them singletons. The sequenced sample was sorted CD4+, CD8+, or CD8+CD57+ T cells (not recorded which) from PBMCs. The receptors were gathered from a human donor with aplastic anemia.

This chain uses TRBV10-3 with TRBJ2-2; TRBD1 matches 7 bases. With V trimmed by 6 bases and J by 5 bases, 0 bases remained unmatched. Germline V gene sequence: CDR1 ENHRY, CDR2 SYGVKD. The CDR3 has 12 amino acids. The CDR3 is CAIRTGTGELFF. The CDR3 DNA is TGTGCCATCAGGACAGGGACCGGGGAGCTGTTTTTT.

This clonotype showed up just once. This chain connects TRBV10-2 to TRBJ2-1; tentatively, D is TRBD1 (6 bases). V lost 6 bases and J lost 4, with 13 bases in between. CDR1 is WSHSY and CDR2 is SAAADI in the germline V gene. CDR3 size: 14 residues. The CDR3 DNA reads TGCGCCAGCAGAGGGACACGCACTTACAATGAGCAGTTCTTC. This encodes CASRGTRTYNEQFF.

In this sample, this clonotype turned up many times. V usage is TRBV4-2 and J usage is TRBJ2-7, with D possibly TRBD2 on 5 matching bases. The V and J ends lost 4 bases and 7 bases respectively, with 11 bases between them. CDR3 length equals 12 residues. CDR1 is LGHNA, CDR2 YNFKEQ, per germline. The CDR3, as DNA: TGTGCCAGCAGCCTGGAACCGGGAGAGCAGTACTTC. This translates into CASSLEPGEQYF.

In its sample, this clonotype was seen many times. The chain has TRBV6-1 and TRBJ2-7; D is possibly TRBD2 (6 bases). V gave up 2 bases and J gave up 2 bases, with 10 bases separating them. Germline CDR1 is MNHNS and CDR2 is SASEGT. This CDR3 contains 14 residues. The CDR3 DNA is TGTGCCAGCAGTGAACGCGGGATGACCTACGAGCAGTACTTC. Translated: CASSERGMTYEQYF.

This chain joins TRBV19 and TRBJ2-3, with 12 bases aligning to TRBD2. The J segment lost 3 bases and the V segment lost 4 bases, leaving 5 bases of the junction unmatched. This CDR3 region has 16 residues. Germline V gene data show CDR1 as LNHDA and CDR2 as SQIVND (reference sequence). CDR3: CASSTRLAGATDTQYF. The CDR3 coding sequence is TGTGCCAGTAGTACAAGACTAGCGGGGGCAACAGATACGCAGTATTTT.

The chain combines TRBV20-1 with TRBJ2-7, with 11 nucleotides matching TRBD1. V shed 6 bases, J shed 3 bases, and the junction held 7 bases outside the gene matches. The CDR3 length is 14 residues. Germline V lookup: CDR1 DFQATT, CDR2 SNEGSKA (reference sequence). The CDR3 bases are TGCAGTGCCAGAAGGACAGGGGGCGGCTACGAGCAGTACTTC. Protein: CSARRTGGGYEQYF.

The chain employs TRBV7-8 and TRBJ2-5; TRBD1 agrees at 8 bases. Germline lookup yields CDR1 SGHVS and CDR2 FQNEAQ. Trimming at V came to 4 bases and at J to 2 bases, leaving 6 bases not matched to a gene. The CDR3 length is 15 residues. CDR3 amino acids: CASSSWTGIQETQYF. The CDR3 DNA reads TGTGCCAGCAGCTCCTGGACAGGGATACAAGAGACCCAGTACTTC.

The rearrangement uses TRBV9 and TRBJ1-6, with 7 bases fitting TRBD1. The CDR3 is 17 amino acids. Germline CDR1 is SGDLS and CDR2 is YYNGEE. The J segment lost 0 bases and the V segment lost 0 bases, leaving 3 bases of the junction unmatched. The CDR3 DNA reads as TGTGCCAGCAGCGTAGCGGGACAGAGCTCCTATAATTCACCCCTCCACTTT. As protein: CASSVAGQSSYNSPLHF. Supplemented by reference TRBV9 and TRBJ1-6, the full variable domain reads DSGVTQTPKHLITATGQRVTLRCSPRSGDLSVYWYQQSLDQGLQFLIQYYNGEERAKGNILERFSAQQFPDLHSELNLSSLELGDSALYFCASSVAGQSSYNSPLHFGNGTRLTVT.

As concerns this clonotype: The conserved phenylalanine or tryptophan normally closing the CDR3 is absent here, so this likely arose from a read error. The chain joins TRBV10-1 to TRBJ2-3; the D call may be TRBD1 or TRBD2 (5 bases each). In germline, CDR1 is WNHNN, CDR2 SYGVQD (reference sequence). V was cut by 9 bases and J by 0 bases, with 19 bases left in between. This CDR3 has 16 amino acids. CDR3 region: CARYGDDGFSTDTQYS. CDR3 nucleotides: TGCGCCAGGTATGGGGACGACGGATTCAGCACAGATACGCAGTATTCT.

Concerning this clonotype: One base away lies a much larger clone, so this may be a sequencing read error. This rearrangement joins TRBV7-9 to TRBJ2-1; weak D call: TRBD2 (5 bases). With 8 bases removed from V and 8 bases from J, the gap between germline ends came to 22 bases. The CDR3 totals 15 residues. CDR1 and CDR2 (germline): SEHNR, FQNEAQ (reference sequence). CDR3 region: CASGPVVSGLDEQFF. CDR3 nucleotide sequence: TGTGCCAGCGGCCCGGTCGTTTCGGGATTGGATGAGCAGTTCTTC.

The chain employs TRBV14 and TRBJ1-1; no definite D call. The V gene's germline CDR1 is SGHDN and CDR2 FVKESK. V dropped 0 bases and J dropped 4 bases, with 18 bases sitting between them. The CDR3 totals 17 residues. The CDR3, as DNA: TGTGCCAGCAGCCAAGAGGTCGGAGAGAGTTTCGGCACTGAAGCTTTCTTT. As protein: CASSQEVGESFGTEAFF.

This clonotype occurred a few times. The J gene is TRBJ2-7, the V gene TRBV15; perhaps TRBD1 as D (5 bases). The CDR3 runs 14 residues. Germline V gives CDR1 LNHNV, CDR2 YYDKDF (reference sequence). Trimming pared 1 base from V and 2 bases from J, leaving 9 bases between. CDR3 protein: CATSRVAGPYEQYF. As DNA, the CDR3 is TGTGCCACCAGCAGAGTGGCAGGGCCCTACGAGCAGTACTTC.

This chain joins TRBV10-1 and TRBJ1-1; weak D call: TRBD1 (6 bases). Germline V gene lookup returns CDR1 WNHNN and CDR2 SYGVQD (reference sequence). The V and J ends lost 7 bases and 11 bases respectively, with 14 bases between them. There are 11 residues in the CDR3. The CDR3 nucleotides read TGCGCCAGCACCGACGGACAGTGGGCTTTCTTT. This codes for CASTDGQWAFF.